The rows below give T cell receptor beta chains drawn from one sample of a study of brain metastases from non-small cell lung cancer. Libraries were prepared by immunoSEQ multiplex PCR; TCRdb keeps only in-frame clonotypes and omits some of them. The sample has about 8,000 clones, about 82% seen once. Sequencing was carried out using primary lung tumor tissue. The receptors shown here come from a donor at least 40 years old with non-small cell lung cancer. Both conserved end residues are part of each CDR3. D genes are given only for firm matches. Clone sizes are given selectively: once, few, many, or a class where the clone is expanded.

clone_size d_call j_call cdr3_length v_call cdr3_aa cdr3_nt
. TRBD1 TRBJ1-2 14 TRBV5-4 CASSRGTGGDGYTF TGTGCCAGCAGCAGGGGGACAGGTGGGGATGGCTACACCTTC
. TRBD1 TRBJ2-7 15 TRBV15 CATSRDSGGSYEQYF TGTGCCACCAGCAGAGATTCAGGGGGCTCCTACGAGCAGTACTTC
. TRBD2 TRBJ2-5 14 TRBV24-1 CATSELAGQETQYF TGTGCCACCAGTGAATTAGCGGGCCAAGAGACCCAGTACTTC
. . TRBJ1-3 11 TRBV5-6 CASSRGLDGTF TGTGCCAGCAGCCGGGGTCTGGACGGGACTTTT
. TRBD1 TRBJ1-6 15 TRBV2 CASSTGAPHSSPLHF TGTGCCAGCAGTACAGGGGCGCCCCATAGTTCACCCCTCCACTTT
once TRBD1 TRBJ1-6 16 TRBV18 CASSPRQGVSNSPLHF TGTGCCAGCTCACCGCGACAGGGGGTATCGAATTCACCCCTCCATTTT
. . TRBJ1-1 17 TRBV10-3 CAISETNQGEWAAEAFF TGTGCCATCAGTGAGACCAACCAGGGAGAGTGGGCCGCTGAAGCTTTCTTT
. TRBD1 TRBJ1-2 15 TRBV5-1 CASSLLTGARYGYTF TGCGCCAGCAGCCTTCTGACAGGGGCGCGTTATGGCTACACCTTC
. . TRBJ2-3 11 TRBV19 CASSRWDTQYF TGTGCCAGTAGCAGGTGGGATACGCAGTATTTT
. TRBD2 TRBJ2-3 19 TRBV2 CASSEARGGTSGLTDTQYF TGTGCCAGCAGTGAAGCGAGGGGGGGGACTAGCGGCCTCACAGATACGCAGTATTTT
. . TRBJ1-5 15 TRBV19 CASSTSRGRNQPQHF TGTGCCAGTAGTACCTCCAGGGGACGCAATCAGCCCCAGCATTTT
. . TRBJ1-4 13 TRBV5-6 CASSPGPNEKLFF TGTGCCAGCAGCCCGGGACCGAATGAAAAACTGTTTTTT
. . TRBJ2-7 16 TRBV7-9 CASSLDPGGGPYEQYF TGTGCCAGCAGCTTAGACCCAGGTGGAGGGCCCTACGAGCAGTACTTC
. TRBD1 TRBJ2-1 11 TRBV7-9 CASSLDRQQFF TGTGCCAGCAGCTTGGACAGGCAGCAGTTCTTC
. . TRBJ2-7 14 TRBV7-2 CASSLGQTLYEQYF TGTGCCAGCAGCTTGGGGCAGACCCTCTACGAGCAGTACTTC
. . TRBJ2-7 11 TRBV6-2/TRBV6-3 CASSPSYEQYF TGTGCCAGCAGTCCCTCCTACGAGCAATACTTC
. TRBD1 TRBJ2-5 12 TRBV27 CASSQDRRLLYF TGTGCTAGCAGTCAGGACAGGAGGCTTTTATACTTC
. TRBD2 TRBJ2-1 15 TRBV10-1 CASSDGRDGYNEQFF TGCGCCAGCAGTGATGGGAGGGACGGCTACAATGAGCAGTTCTTC
few . TRBJ1-6 13 TRBV6-1 CASSERVSAPLHF TGTGCCAGCAGTGAAAGGGTATCGGCACCCCTCCACTTT
. . TRBJ2-7 13 TRBV6-2/TRBV6-3 CASSTSDQYEQYF TGTGCCAGCAGTACCTCCGACCAATACGAGCAGTACTTC
. . TRBJ1-2 15 TRBV4-3 CASSQGKGHDYSYTF TGCGCCAGCAGCCAAGGAAAGGGACATGACTATAGCTACACCTTC
. . TRBJ2-3 12 TRBV4-3 CASSQDWDTQYF TGCGCCAGCAGCCAAGATTGGGATACGCAGTATTTT
. TRBD1 TRBJ2-1 16 TRBV18 CASSPYNRGSDNEQFF TGTGCCAGCTCACCATACAACAGGGGATCGGACAATGAGCAGTTCTTC
. . TRBJ1-1 12 TRBV28 CASSLPHTEAFF TGTGCCAGCAGTTTACCTCACACTGAAGCTTTCTTT
. . TRBJ1-1 14 TRBV19 CASSMGALVTEAFF TGTGCCAGTAGTATGGGCGCCTTAGTCACTGAAGCTTTCTTT
. . TRBJ1-1 13 TRBV6-2/TRBV6-3 CASSRAGHTEAFF TGTGCCAGCAGCCGCGCCGGACACACTGAAGCTTTCTTT
. . TRBJ2-3 11 TRBV5-1 CASSLTDTQYF TGCGCCAGCAGCCTGACAGATACGCAGTATTTT
few TRBD2 TRBJ2-3 15 TRBV30 CAWGTSGTSTDTQYF TGTGCCTGGGGTACTAGCGGGACGAGCACAGATACGCAGTATTTT
. TRBD1 TRBJ1-3 14 TRBV28 CASSPDRAGNTIYF TGTGCCAGCAGCCCGGACAGGGCTGGAAACACCATATATTTT
. . TRBJ1-2 14 TRBV30 CAWSVTQSSYGYTF TGTGCCTGGAGTGTAACCCAGAGCTCATATGGCTACACCTTC
. TRBD1 TRBJ1-6 15 TRBV7-2 CASSSPTGENSPLHF TGTGCCAGCAGCTCCCCGACAGGGGAGAATTCACCCCTCCACTTT
. TRBD1 TRBJ1-1 15 TRBV28 CASRLPGTVNTEAFF TGTGCCAGCAGGCTTCCCGGGACAGTGAACACTGAAGCTTTCTTT
. TRBD1 TRBJ2-7 16 TRBV3-1/TRBV3-2 CASSLIRRGLIYEQYF TGTGCCAGCAGCCTTATCCGCAGGGGGCTAATCTACGAGCAGTACTTC
. . TRBJ2-1 13 TRBV3-1/TRBV3-2 CASSQDGLTEQFF TGTGCCAGCAGCCAAGATGGACTCACTGAGCAGTTCTTC
. TRBD1 TRBJ1-1 15 TRBV9 CASSPRSQGDTEAFF TGTGCCAGCAGCCCCCGTAGTCAGGGGGACACTGAAGCTTTCTTT
. . TRBJ2-3 15 TRBV5-1 CASSSRGGAADTQYF TGCGCCAGCAGCTCGAGGGGGGGAGCCGCAGATACGCAGTATTTT
. . TRBJ1-1 13 TRBV4-3 CASSQVGNTEAFF TGCGCCAGCAGCCAAGTTGGAAACACTGAAGCTTTCTTT
. . TRBJ2-1 13 TRBV15 CATLGQRNNEQFF TGTGCCACGTTAGGGCAGAGAAACAATGAGCAGTTCTTC
. . TRBJ1-1 15 TRBV7-9 CASSLGRFEGTEAFF TGTGCTAGCAGCTTAGGCAGATTTGAGGGGACTGAAGCTTTCTTT
few . TRBJ1-2 14 TRBV7-2 CASSLTGLGYGYTF TGTGCCAGCAGCTTAACAGGGCTGGGCTATGGCTACACCTTC